Below are 32 T cell receptor beta chains sequenced from a single sample in a study of graft-versus-host responses after intestinal transplantation. Using immunoSEQ multiplex PCR, the repertoire was profiled, and TCRdb retains in-frame clones only, with some absent. The repertoire holds around 23,000 clones, with 90% to 95% as singletons. The sequenced sample was PBMCs, obtained just over 29 days after intestinal transplant. The receptors shown here come from a human patient who received an intestinal transplant, so some T cells may come from the graft donor.

This chain uses TRBV30 with TRBJ2-2; D is tentatively TRBD1 or TRBD2 (5 bases each). The ends were cut back, 5 bases at V and 5 bases at J, with 15 bases in the middle. CDR3 length: 14 residues. Germline-derived CDR1 and CDR2 are GTSNPN and SVGIG (reference sequence). The CDR3 is CAWGLGVGTGELFF. The CDR3 DNA is TGTGCCTGGGGCCTGGGGGTAGGAACCGGGGAGCTGTTTTTT.

This clone was detected only once. J is TRBJ1-6 and V is TRBV6-5; maybe TRBD1 (5 bases). Trimming left V 1 base short and J 9 bases short, with 13 bases between. The CDR3 contains 15 residues. In germline, CDR1 is MNHEY, CDR2 SVGAGI. CDR3 sequence reads: CASSYYVGGVSPLHF. CDR3 bases: TGTGCCAGCAGTTACTACGTGGGGGGGGTTTCACCCCTCCACTTT.

As for this clone: Other DNA sequences in the sample encode the same CDR3. V is TRBV4-1 and J is TRBJ1-1, with 9 bases identical to TRBD1. V gave up 3 bases and J gave up 1 base; unmatched junction bases: 0. The CDR3 runs 14 residues. Per the germline V gene, CDR1 is MGHRA and CDR2 is YSYEKL. This chain's CDR3 is CASSQTGGNTEAFF. The CDR3 nucleotides read TGCGCCAGCAGCCAGACAGGGGGGAACACTGAAGCTTTCTTT.

This clone was seen once. The chain employs TRBV5-4 and TRBJ2-3; D not resolved. With 5 bases removed from V and 5 bases from J, the gap between germline ends came to 9 bases. The CDR3 runs to 12 residues. Germline V gives CDR1 SGHNT, CDR2 YYREEE (reference sequence). CDR3: CASRLKGDTQYF. As DNA, the CDR3 is TGTGCCAGCAGGTTGAAGGGAGATACGCAGTATTTT.

The chain joins TRBV28 to TRBJ2-3; weak D call: TRBD2 (6 bases). The CDR3 has 17 residues. Trimming took off 5 bases at V and 3 bases at J, with 21 bases between the two ends. Per the germline V gene, CDR1 is MDHEN and CDR2 is SYDVKM. The CDR3, as DNA: TGTGCCAGCAGTCCCGCCTATGGTGGGAGGCGGACAGATACGCAGTATTTT. This encodes CASSPAYGGRRTDTQYF.

This clone was detected a few times. The V and J genes are TRBV4-3 and TRBJ1-2; 11 positions match TRBD1. V was clipped by 0 bases and J by 7 bases; unmatched bases: 4. The CDR3 is 15 residues long. Germline V gene lookup returns CDR1 LGHNA and CDR2 YSLEER. The CDR3 coding sequence is TGCGCCAGCAGCCAAGATAGGGACAGGGGGTCTGGCTACACCTTC. Its translation: CASSQDRDRGSGYTF.

This clone has only one observation. CDR3 sequence (DNA): TGTGCCAGCAGTGAATCCGGGGGGCTAGCCTACGAGCAGTACTTC. Its protein is CASSESGGLAYEQYF. J is TRBJ2-7 and V is TRBV25-1; tentative D call: TRBD2 (7 bases). Between the trimmed V and J ends, which lost 1 base and 2 bases, there was a span of 12 bases. CDR3 size: 15 residues. The germline gives CDR1 MGHDK, CDR2 SYGVNS.

This clone was detected a few times. The gene calls are TRBV6-1 and TRBJ1-1; weak D call: TRBD1 (5 bases). This CDR3 contains 13 residues. The V end was cut by 8 bases, the J end by 4 bases, with 14 bases between. Per the germline V gene, CDR1 is MNHNS and CDR2 is SASEGT. The CDR3 region is CASRTGGSTEAFF. DNA of the CDR3: TGTGCCAGCCGGACCGGGGGTAGCACTGAAGCTTTCTTT.

The chain carries TRBV2 and TRBJ1-1, with no clear D. This CDR3 has 14 amino acids. The V end was cut by 2 bases, the J end by 0 bases, with 7 bases between. CDR1 is SNHLY and CDR2 is FYNNEI in the germline V gene. In nucleotides, the CDR3 is TGTGCCAGCAGTGAACCAATCTTGAACACTGAAGCTTTCTTT. Translated: CASSEPILNTEAFF.

This sequence joins TRBV6-1 and TRBJ2-1, with 9 bases aligning to TRBD2. The CDR3 runs 18 residues. With 4 bases clipped from V and 0 bases from J, the junction kept 10 bases outside the gene matches. The V gene's germline CDR1 is MNHNS and CDR2 SASEGT. The CDR3 region has the DNA TGTGCCAGCAGTGTACTAGCGGGCCCGGCCCGCTCCTACAATGAGCAGTTCTTC. Its protein is CASSVLAGPARSYNEQFF.

This chain joins TRBV18 and TRBJ2-7; TRBD1 aligns across 9 bases. CDR1 and CDR2 (germline): KGHSH, LQKENI. The V gene end was trimmed by 3 bases and the J gene end by 6 bases; junction bases not matched to a gene: 6. The CDR3 contains 14 residues. The CDR3 DNA is TGTGCCAGCTCACCCCCGGGACAGGGCCCCGAGCAGTACTTC. It yields the protein CASSPPGQGPEQYF.

V and J are TRBV2 and TRBJ2-5, with 7 bases aligning to TRBD1. This CDR3 is 15 amino acids long. V lost 9 bases, J lost 3 bases, and 13 bases stayed unmatched. Germline V gene data show CDR1 as SNHLY and CDR2 as FYNNEI. This chain's CDR3 is CARRSPRTGEETQYF. DNA for the CDR3: TGTGCCAGACGCTCCCCTCGGACAGGAGAAGAGACCCAGTACTTC.

The V gene is TRBV7-2, the J gene TRBJ2-3, with TRBD1 as a possible D gene (6 bases). The CDR3 spans 16 residues. Trimming cost V 5 bases and J 3 bases, with 18 bases left between them. Germline values: CDR1 SGHTA, CDR2 FQGNSA. DNA of the CDR3: TGTGCCAGCAGCCAGGGGCCTAGCTGGCGGACAGATACGCAGTATTTT. Its translation: CASSQGPSWRTDTQYF.

The J gene is TRBJ2-7, the V gene TRBV19; D remains ambiguous. Germline CDR1 reads LNHDA; CDR2 reads SQIVND (reference sequence). V shed 1 base and J shed 0 bases, with 7 bases lying between them. The CDR3 is 14 amino acids. The CDR3 DNA reads TGTGCCAGTAGTATAGGGACCGTCTCCTACGAGCAGTACTTC. Protein sequence: CASSIGTVSYEQYF.

CDR3 sequence reads: CASSYSPETQYF. In DNA form, the CDR3 reads TGTGCCAGCAGTTACTCCCCGGAGACCCAGTACTTC. The chain has TRBV6-6 and TRBJ2-5; D uncertain. This CDR3 spans 12 amino acids. V was trimmed by 0 bases and J by 5 bases, leaving 4 bases between them. Germline values: CDR1 MNHNY, CDR2 SVGAGI (reference sequence).

This chain uses TRBV4-1 with TRBJ1-6, with 7 bases that match TRBD1. The germline V gene has CDR1 MGHRA and CDR2 YSYEKL. This CDR3 has 17 amino acids. V was pared by 2 bases and J by 2 bases, with 6 bases of the junction left unmatched. This CDR3 reads CASSQQGGGPYNSPLHF. In DNA, the CDR3 is TGCGCCAGCAGCCAACAAGGGGGCGGCCCCTATAATTCACCCCTCCACTTT.

Concerning this clone itself: A read error may produce the germline difference seen at one junction end. The chain joins TRBV6-6 to TRBJ1-2, with 7 bases matching TRBD1. Germline assignment: CDR1 MNHNY and CDR2 SVGAGI (reference sequence). CDR3 length: 16 amino acids. CDR3: CASSDSTGAVTRGYTF. The CDR3 bases are TGTGCCAGCAGTGACTCTACAGGGGCGGTGACGAGAGGCTACACCTTC.

In its sample, this clone was seen a few times. Other DNA variants within this sample encode the same CDR3. This chain links TRBV5-1 with TRBJ1-5; 8 nucleotides line up with TRBD1. Germline-derived CDR1 and CDR2 are SGHRS and YFSETQ. The CDR3 contains 14 residues. V dropped 3 bases and J dropped 6; count of bases not matched to a gene: 5. CDR3 amino acids: CASSSGGGGQPQHF. The CDR3 nucleotides read TGCGCCAGCAGCTCAGGGGGCGGGGGTCAGCCCCAGCATTTT.

The chain recombines TRBV11-1 with TRBJ2-7, with TRBD1 identical over 8 bases. Germline V CDR1 and CDR2: SGHAT, FQDESV (reference sequence). The length of the CDR3 is 13 residues. J was trimmed by 5 bases and V by 5 bases; bases with no gene match: 5. CDR3: CASSRTGRNEQYF. CDR3 bases: TGTGCCAGCAGCAGGACAGGGAGGAACGAGCAGTACTTC.

The V call is TRBV19, the J call TRBJ2-5, with 8 bases matching TRBD2. TRBJ2-7 explains the end of the DNA better; the J call may be wrong. The germline gives CDR1 LNHDA, CDR2 SQIVND (reference sequence). The CDR3 runs to 15 residues. The CDR3 region is CASSFAGGRTYEQYF. CDR3 DNA: TGTGCCAGTAGTTTCGCGGGAGGACGCACCTACGAGCAGTACTTC.

The J gene is TRBJ2-1, the V gene TRBV27; no clear D. Trimming removed 2 bases at V and 9 bases at J, with 14 bases between. The CDR3 runs to 14 residues. Germline lookup yields CDR1 MNHEY and CDR2 SMNVEV (reference sequence). The CDR3 spells CASSLLSQIGEQFF. DNA for the CDR3: TGTGCCAGCAGTTTACTATCCCAGATCGGTGAGCAGTTCTTC.

The chain has TRBV7-6 and TRBJ2-1; 8 bases map to TRBD2. With V trimmed by 4 bases and J by 2 bases, 4 bases remained unmatched. There are 15 residues in the CDR3. Germline CDR1 is SGHVS and CDR2 is FNYEAQ. CDR3 sequence reads: CASSSSGSAYNEQFF. CDR3 sequence (DNA): TGTGCCAGCAGCTCGAGCGGGAGCGCCTACAATGAGCAGTTCTTC.

This chain links TRBV28 with TRBJ2-7; D tentatively reads TRBD1 or TRBD2 (5 bases each). The CDR3 is 14 amino acids. Germline V gene lookup returns CDR1 MDHEN and CDR2 SYDVKM. The V end was cut by 4 bases, the J end by 1 base, with 11 bases between. CDR3 sequence reads: CASSSGTASYEQYF. CDR3 DNA sequence: TGTGCCAGCAGTTCCGGGACGGCATCCTACGAGCAGTACTTC.

The chain employs TRBV29-1 and TRBJ1-2; D might be TRBD1 (6 bases). CDR3 length equals 12 residues. The V gene lost 7 bases and the J gene lost 8 bases, with 17 bases spanning the gap. Germline values: CDR1 SQVTM, CDR2 ANQGSEA. The CDR3 DNA follows: TGCAGCGGTGCCCTCGTCGGGGGCGGCTACACCTTC. It specifies CSGALVGGGYTF.

The rearrangement links TRBV30 to TRBJ2-7; TRBD2 aligns across 8 bases. This CDR3 contains 15 residues. Germline CDR1 and CDR2: GTSNPN and SVGIG (reference sequence). Trimming at V came to 2 bases and at J to 5 bases, leaving 11 bases not matched to a gene. The CDR3 DNA reads as TGTGCCTGGAGTCCCAACCCCACTAGCGGCCACGAGCAGTACTTC. Translation gives CAWSPNPTSGHEQYF.

The chain joins TRBV7-9 to TRBJ2-7; 8 bases match TRBD2. Germline CDR1 SEHNR, CDR2 FQNEAQ (reference sequence). This CDR3 comprises 15 residues. Trimming removed 5 bases from V and 4 bases from J; junction bases left unmatched: 10. The CDR3 DNA reads as TGTGCCAGCAGCCCGGACAGCGGGAGCTCTTACGAGCAGTACTTC. Protein sequence: CASSPDSGSSYEQYF.

The rearrangement joins TRBV5-1 to TRBJ2-7; 7 nucleotides agree with TRBD2. Germline V CDR1 and CDR2: SGHRS, YFSETQ. This CDR3 region has 15 residues. The ends lost 0 bases at V and 3 bases at J; junction bases unmatched: 6. CDR3 residues: CASSLDGGGNYEQYF. The CDR3 region has the DNA TGCGCCAGCAGCTTGGATGGCGGGGGAAACTACGAGCAGTACTTC.

The chain couples TRBV15 to TRBJ2-1; D remains ambiguous. Germline-derived CDR1 and CDR2 are LNHNV and YYDKDF (reference sequence). V shed 0 bases and J shed 5 bases, with 17 bases lying between them. CDR3 length: 17 residues. CDR3 protein: CATSRDRSGPLDNEQFF. CDR3 nucleotides: TGTGCCACCAGCAGAGATCGTAGTGGTCCCCTCGACAATGAGCAGTTCTTC.

Turning to this clone: The same CDR3 is also encoded by other DNA sequences in this sample. The chain uses TRBV30 and TRBJ2-7, with 9 bases identical to TRBD1. Germline CDR1 is GTSNPN and CDR2 is SVGIG (reference sequence). Trimming at V came to 4 bases and at J to 4 bases, leaving 8 bases not matched to a gene. This CDR3 spans 14 amino acids. The CDR3 loop reads CAWTLKDRGYEQYF. As DNA, the CDR3 is TGTGCCTGGACTCTCAAGGACAGGGGATACGAGCAGTACTTC.

The V call is TRBV6-5, the J call TRBJ2-5; 7 bases are shared with TRBD1. Germline V gene lookup returns CDR1 MNHEY and CDR2 SVGAGI. V was clipped by 6 bases and J by 11 bases; unmatched bases: 12. The CDR3 is 13 residues long. The CDR3 reads CASRVQGGQAQYF. In nucleotides, the CDR3 is TGTGCCAGCAGAGTGCAGGGTGGACAGGCACAGTACTTC.

The chain combines TRBV18 with TRBJ1-6; D uncertain. In germline, CDR1 is KGHSH, CDR2 LQKENI. CDR3 length: 13 amino acids. Trimming stripped 4 bases from V and 6 bases from J, with 7 bases between. Here the CDR3 DNA reads TGTGCCAGCTCACAATCAGTTAATTCACCCCTCCACTTT. This gives the protein CASSQSVNSPLHF.

The rearrangement joins TRBV6-5 to TRBJ1-3; D remains ambiguous. From germline, CDR1 is MNHEY and CDR2 SVGAGI. The V and J ends lost 3 bases and 0 bases respectively, with 12 bases between them. The CDR3 loop spans 16 amino acids. CDR3 region: CASSYYGGLSGNTIYF. The CDR3 DNA is TGTGCCAGCAGTTATTACGGCGGGCTCTCTGGAAACACCATATATTTT.